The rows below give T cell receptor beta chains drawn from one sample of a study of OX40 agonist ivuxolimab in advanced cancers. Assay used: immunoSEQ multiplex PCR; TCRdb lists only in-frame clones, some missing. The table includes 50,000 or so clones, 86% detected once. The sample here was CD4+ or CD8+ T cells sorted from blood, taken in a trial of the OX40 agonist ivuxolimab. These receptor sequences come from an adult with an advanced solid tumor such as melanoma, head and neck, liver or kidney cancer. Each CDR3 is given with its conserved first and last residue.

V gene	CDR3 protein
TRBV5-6	CASSQQVVLAGGPRNEQFF
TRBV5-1	CASSLRAGGPAGELFF
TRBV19	CASKKRGAYNEQFF
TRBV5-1	CASSLGRGGPANNEQFF
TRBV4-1	CASSPQTEANYGYTF
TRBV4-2	CASSRDPGAVTEAFF
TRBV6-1	CASSAGGKEPQHF
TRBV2	CASMAGKGEQYF
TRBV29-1	CSVIKTGSLEQYF
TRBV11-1	CASSFLVQETQYF
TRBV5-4	CASSPLGSGERNEQYF
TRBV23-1	CARRQSLYGYTF
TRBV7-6	CASSLTTGLDTEAFF
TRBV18	CASSPTTPTGLNEQFF
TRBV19	CASSKIQGGPNQPQHF
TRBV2	CASMREETQYF
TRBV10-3	CAISESLGLAGSYEQYF
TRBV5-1	CASTPGGTGTPEAFF
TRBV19	CATERGGGRVTIYF
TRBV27	CASSMPGRGLTGANVLTF
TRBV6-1	CASSEAGTGPFLYF
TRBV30	CAWSVQLPFGELFF